This paragraph reports one TCR beta chain. Assay: immunoSEQ multiplex PCR; the TCRdb copy retains only in-frame clones and omits some. The sample holds 950,000 to 1,100,000 clones, 75% seen once. This entry belongs to a study of shared clonotypes between healthy human individuals. Overall study: The cohort had a couple of women and a few men, ages 18 to 49.

This CDR3 comprises 15 residues. Trimming cost V 6 bases and J 4 bases; bases outside gene matches: 6. Germline V lookup: CDR1 MNHNY, CDR2 SVGAGI (reference sequence). There were no recent acute infections or vaccinations among the donors, who were healthy HIV-negative adults. CD45RA-negative memory and CD45RA+ naive subsets were split from the CD4+ cells. The chain combines TRBV6-6 with TRBJ2-1, with 10 nucleotides matching TRBD2. The sample comprised memory CD4+ T cells sorted from blood. Subset: CD45RA-negative fraction. The sequence was collected from a young man in good health. Written as DNA, the CDR3 is TGTGCCAGCAGATCCACTAGCGGGGAGTACAATGAGCAGTTCTTC. Translated, it gives CASRSTSGEYNEQFF.